This record concerns one T cell receptor beta chain sequence. What it binds is not known. Profiled with immunoSEQ multiplex PCR; TCRdb holds only in-frame clones, not every one. The sample lists 50,000 to 65,000 clones, about 91% occurring once. The germline V and J ends were trimmed by 3 bases and 2 bases, with 11 bases remaining between them. This CDR3 has 14 amino acids. Per the germline V gene, CDR1 is SGDLS and CDR2 is YYNGEE. The record originates from a study of OX40 agonist ivuxolimab in advanced cancers. Study summary: It was ivuxolimab, an agonistic anti-OX40 (CD134) antibody, that patients were treated with. General study points: Antigen specificity remained undetermined for the expanded peripheral T cells.

Autoimmune disease history or systemic immunosuppression led to patient exclusion. The TCR was taken from an adult with an advanced solid tumor such as melanoma, head and neck, liver or kidney cancer. The input for sequencing was CD4+ or CD8+ T cells sorted from blood, taken in a trial of the OX40 agonist ivuxolimab. The chain employs TRBV9 and TRBJ2-5; D is perhaps TRBD1 or TRBD2 (5 bases each). This CDR3 reads CASSGGTAQETQYF. CDR3 nucleotides: TGTGCCAGCAGCGGTGGGACGGCGCAAGAGACCCAGTACTTC.